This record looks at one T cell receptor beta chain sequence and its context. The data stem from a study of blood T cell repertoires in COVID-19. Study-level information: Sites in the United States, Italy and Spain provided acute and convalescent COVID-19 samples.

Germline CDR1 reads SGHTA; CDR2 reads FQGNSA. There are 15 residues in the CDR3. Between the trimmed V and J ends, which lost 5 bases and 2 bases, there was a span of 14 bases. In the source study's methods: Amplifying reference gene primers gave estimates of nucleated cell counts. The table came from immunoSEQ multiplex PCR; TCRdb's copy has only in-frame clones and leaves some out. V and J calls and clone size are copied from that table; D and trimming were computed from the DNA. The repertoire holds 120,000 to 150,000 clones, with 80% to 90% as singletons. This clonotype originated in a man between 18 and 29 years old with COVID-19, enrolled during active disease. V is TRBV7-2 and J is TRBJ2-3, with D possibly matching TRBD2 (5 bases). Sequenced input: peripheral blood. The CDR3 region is CASSPEGISTDTQYF. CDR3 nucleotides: TGTGCCAGCAGCCCAGAGGGAATCTCCACAGATACGCAGTATTTT. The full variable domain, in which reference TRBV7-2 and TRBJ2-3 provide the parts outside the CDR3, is GAGVSQSPSNKVTEKGKDVELRCDPISGHTALYWYRQSLGQGLEFLIYFQGNSAPDKSGLPSDRFSAERTGGSVSTLTIQRTQQEDSAVYLCASSPEGISTDTQYFGPGTRLTVL.